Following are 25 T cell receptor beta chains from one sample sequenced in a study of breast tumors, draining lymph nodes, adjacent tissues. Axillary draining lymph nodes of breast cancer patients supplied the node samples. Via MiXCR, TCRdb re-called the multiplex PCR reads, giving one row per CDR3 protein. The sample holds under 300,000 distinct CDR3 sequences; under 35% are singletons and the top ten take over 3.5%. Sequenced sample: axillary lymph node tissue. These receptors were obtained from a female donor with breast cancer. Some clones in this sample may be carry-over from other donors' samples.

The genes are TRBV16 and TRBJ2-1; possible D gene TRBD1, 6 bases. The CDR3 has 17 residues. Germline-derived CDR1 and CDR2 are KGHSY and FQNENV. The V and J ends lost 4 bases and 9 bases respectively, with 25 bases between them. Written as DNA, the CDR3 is TGTGCCAGCAGCCCCAAACCTTTGGGCAGGGGCCCCCGTGAGCAGTTCTTC. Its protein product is CASSPKPLGRGPREQFF.

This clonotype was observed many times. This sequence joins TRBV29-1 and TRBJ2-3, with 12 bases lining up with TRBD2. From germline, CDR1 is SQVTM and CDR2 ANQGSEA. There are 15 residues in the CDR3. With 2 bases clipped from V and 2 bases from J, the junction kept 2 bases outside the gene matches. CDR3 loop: CSVETSGRPTDTQYF. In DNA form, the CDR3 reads TGCAGCGTTGAAACTAGCGGGAGGCCCACAGATACGCAGTATTTT.

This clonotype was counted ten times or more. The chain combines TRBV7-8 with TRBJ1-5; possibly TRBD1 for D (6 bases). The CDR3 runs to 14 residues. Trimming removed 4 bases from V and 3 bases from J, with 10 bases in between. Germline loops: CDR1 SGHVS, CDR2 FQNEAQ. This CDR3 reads CASSSQGPNQPQHF. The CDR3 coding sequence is TGTGCCAGCAGCTCACAGGGACCCAATCAGCCCCAGCATTTT.

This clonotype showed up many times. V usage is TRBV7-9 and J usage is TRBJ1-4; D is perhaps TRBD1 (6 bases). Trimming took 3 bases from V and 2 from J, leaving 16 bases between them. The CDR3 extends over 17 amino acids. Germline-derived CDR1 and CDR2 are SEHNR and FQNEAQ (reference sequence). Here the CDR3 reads CASSLGTGSRTNEKLFF. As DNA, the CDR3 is TGTGCCAGCAGCTTGGGTACAGGGTCGAGGACTAATGAAAAACTGTTTTTT.

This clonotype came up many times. The CDR3: CASRLSGRGQFEQFF. The CDR3 DNA reads as TGTGCCAGTAGGCTTAGCGGGAGAGGCCAGTTTGAGCAGTTCTTC. The V call is TRBV19, the J call TRBJ2-1; 9 positions match TRBD2. The CDR3 has 15 amino acids. Germline V gene lookup returns CDR1 LNHDA and CDR2 SQIVND (reference sequence). Losses at the gene ends were 6 bases for V and 9 bases for J; bases not matched to a gene: 12. Full variable domain (rest looked up from reference TRBV19 and TRBJ2-1): DGGITQSPKYLFRKEGQNVTLSCEQNLNHDAMYWYRQDPGQGLRLIYYSQIVNDFQKGDIAEGYSVSREKKESFPLTVTSAQKNPTAFYLCASRLSGRGQFEQFFGPGTRLTVL.

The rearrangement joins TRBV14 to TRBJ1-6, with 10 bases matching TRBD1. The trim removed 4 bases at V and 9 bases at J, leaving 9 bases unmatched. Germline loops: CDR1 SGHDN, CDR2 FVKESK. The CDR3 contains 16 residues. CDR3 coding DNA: TGTGCCAGCAGCCGATCGGACAGGGGGGACGGTTCACCCCTCCACTTT. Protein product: CASSRSDRGDGSPLHF.

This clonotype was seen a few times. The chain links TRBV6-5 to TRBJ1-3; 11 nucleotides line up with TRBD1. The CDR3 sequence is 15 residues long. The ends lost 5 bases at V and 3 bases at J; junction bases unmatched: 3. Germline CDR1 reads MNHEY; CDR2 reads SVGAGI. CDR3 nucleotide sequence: TGTGCCAGCAGTGCCGGGACAGGGGGTGGAAACACCATATATTTT. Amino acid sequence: CASSAGTGGGNTIYF.

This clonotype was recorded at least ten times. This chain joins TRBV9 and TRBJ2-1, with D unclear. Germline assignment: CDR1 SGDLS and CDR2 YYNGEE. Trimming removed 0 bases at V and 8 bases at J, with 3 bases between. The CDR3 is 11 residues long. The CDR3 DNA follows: TGTGCCAGCAGCGTAGCCTATGAGCAGTTCTTC. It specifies CASSVAYEQFF. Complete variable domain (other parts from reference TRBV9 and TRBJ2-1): DSGVTQTPKHLITATGQRVTLRCSPRSGDLSVYWYQQSLDQGLQFLIQYYNGEERAKGNILERFSAQQFPDLHSELNLSSLELGDSALYFCASSVAYEQFFGPGTRLTVL.

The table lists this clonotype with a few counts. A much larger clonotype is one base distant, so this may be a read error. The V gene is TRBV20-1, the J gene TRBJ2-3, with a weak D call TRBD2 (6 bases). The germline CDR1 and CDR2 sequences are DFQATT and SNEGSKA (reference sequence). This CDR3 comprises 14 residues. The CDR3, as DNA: TGCAGTGCTAGAGATCTCGGGAGCACAGCTACGCAGTATTTT. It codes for CSARDLGSTATQYF.

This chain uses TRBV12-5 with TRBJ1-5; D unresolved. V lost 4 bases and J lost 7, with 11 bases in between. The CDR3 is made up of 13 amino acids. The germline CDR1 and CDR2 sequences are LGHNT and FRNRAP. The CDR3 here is CASGYHERQPQHF. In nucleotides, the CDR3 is TGTGCTAGTGGTTACCACGAGCGGCAGCCCCAGCATTTT.

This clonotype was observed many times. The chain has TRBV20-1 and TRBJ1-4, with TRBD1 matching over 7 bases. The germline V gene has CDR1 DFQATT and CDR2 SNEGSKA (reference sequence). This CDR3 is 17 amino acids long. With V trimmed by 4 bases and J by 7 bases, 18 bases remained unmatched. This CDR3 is CSAMFGKPGQSAEKLFF. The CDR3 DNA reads TGCAGTGCTATGTTCGGCAAGCCGGGACAGAGCGCTGAAAAACTGTTTTTT.

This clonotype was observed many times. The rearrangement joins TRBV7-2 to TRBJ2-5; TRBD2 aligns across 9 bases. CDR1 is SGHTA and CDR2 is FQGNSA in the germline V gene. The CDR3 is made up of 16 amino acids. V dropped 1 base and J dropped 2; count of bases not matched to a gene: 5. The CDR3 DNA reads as TGTGCCAGCAGCTTAGGGTCTAGCGGGGTACAAGAGACCCAGTACTTC. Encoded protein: CASSLGSSGVQETQYF. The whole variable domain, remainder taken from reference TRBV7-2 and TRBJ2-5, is GAGVSQSPSNKVTEKGKDVELRCDPISGHTALYWYRQSLGQGLEFLIYFQGNSAPDKSGLPSDRFSAERTGGSVSTLTIQRTQQEDSAVYLCASSLGSSGVQETQYFGPGTRLLVL.

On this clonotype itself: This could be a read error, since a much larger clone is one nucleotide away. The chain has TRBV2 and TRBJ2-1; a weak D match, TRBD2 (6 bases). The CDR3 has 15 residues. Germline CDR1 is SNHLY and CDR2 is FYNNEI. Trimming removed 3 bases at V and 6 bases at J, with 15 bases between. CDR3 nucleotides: TGTGCCAGCAGTGAGGGACTTACGGCGCCCAATGAGCAGTTCTTC. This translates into CASSEGLTAPNEQFF.

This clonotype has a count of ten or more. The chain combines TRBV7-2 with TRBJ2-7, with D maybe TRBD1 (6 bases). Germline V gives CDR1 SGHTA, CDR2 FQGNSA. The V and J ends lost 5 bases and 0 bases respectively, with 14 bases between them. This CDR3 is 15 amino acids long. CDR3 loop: CASSPTGWGSYEQYF. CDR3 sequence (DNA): TGTGCCAGCAGCCCAACAGGGTGGGGCTCCTACGAGCAGTACTTC. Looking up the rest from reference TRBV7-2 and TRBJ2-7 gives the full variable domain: GAGVSQSPSNKVTEKGKDVELRCDPISGHTALYWYRQSLGQGLEFLIYFQGNSAPDKSGLPSDRFSAERTGGSVSTLTIQRTQQEDSAVYLCASSPTGWGSYEQYFGPGTRLTVT.

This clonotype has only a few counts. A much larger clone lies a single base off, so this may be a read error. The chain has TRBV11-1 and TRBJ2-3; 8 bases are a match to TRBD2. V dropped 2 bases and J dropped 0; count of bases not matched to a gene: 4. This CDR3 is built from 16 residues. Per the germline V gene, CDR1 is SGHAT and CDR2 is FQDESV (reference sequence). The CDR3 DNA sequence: TGTGCCAGCAGCTTACCGACTAGCGCAAGCACAGATACGCAGTATTTT. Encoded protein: CASSLPTSASTDTQYF.

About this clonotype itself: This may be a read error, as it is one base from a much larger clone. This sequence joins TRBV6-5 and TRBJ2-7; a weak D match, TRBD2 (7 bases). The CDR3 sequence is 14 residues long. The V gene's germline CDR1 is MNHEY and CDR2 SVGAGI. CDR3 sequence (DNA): TGTGCCAGCAGTTACGGGGGGGCTATCTACGAGCAGTGCTTC. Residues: CASSYGGAIYEQCF.

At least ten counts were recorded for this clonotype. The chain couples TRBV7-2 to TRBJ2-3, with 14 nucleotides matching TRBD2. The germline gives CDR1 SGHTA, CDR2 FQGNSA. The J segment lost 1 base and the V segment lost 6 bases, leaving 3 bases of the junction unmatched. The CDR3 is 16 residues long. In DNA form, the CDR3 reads TGTGCCAGCAGGGGACTAGCGGGAGCCGGCACAGATACGCAGTATTTT. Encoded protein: CASRGLAGAGTDTQYF.

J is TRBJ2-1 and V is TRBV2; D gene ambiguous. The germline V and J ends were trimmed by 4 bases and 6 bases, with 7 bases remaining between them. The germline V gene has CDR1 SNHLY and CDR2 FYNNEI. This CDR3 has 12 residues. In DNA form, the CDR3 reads TGTGCCAGCAGTGGGACCGGCAATGAGCAGTTCTTC. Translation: CASSGTGNEQFF.

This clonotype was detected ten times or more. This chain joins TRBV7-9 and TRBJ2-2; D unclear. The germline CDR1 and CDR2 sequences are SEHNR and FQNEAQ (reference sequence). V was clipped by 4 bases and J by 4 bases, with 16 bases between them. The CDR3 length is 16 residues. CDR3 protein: CASSWVESRATGELFF. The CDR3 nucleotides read TGTGCCAGCAGCTGGGTTGAGTCCCGGGCCACCGGGGAGCTGTTTTTT.

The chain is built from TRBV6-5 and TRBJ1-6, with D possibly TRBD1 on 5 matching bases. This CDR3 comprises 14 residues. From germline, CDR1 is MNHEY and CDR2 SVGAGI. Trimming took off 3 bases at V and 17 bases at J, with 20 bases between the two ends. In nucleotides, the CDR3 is TGTGCCAGCAGTTATCGCCCGTCTGGGGCCAACGTCCACTTT. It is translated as CASSYRPSGANVHF.

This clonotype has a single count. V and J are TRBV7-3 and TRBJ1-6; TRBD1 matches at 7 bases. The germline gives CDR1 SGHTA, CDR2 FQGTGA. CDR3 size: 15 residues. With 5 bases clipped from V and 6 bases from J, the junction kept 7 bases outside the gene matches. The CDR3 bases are TGTGCCAGCAGCCCCCCCGGGACAGCTAATTCACCCCTCCACTTT. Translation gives CASSPPGTANSPLHF. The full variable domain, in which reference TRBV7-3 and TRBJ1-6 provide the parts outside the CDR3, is GAGVSQTPSNKVTEKGKYVELRCDPISGHTALYWYRQSLGQGPEFLIYFQGTGAADDSGLPNDRFFAVRPEGSVSTLKIQRTERGDSAVYLCASSPPGTANSPLHFGNGTRLTVT.

Here the CDR3 DNA reads TGTGCCAGCAGTGAAGAGGGGGGAGGAGGGCATCAGCCCCAGCATTTT. Amino acids: CASSEEGGGGHQPQHF. The chain couples TRBV6-1 to TRBJ1-5, with a tentative D call TRBD1 (6 bases). The germline CDR1 and CDR2 sequences are MNHNS and SASEGT. The CDR3 spans 16 residues. V lost 1 base, J lost 5 bases, and 15 bases lay in between.

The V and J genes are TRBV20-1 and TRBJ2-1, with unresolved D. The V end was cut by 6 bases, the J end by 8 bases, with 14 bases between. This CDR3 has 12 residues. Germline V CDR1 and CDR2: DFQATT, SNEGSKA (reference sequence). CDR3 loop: CSATAVFHEQFF. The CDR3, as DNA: TGCAGTGCCACCGCCGTTTTTCATGAGCAGTTCTTC.

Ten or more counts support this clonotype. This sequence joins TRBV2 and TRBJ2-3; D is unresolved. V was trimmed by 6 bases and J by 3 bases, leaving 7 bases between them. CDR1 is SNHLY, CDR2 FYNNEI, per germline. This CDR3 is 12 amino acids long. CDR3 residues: CASRTMTDTQYF. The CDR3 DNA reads TGTGCCAGCAGGACCATGACAGATACGCAGTATTTT.

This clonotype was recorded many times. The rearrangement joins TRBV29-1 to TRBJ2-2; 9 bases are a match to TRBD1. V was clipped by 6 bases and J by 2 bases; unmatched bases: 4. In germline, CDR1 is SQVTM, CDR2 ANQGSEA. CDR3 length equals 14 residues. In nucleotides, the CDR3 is TGCAGCGTGAGGGGACAGGGTAACACCGGGGAGCTGTTTTTT. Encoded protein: CSVRGQGNTGELFF.